The 5 T cell receptor beta chains below were found in one sample sequenced in a study of T-cell memory formation after mild COVID-19. TCRdb re-called the 5' RACE reads with MiXCR, one entry per CDR3 protein. Among about 470,000 distinct CDR3 sequences listed, around a quarter were seen once. The sample comprised PBMCs or a T cell subset sorted from them (not recorded which). The receptors originated from an adult woman who had mild COVID-19 (a few samples of this study predate the infection). Cell type and time point are not known.

In its sample, this clonotype was seen a few times. The chain carries TRBV30 and TRBJ2-5; D remains unclear. This CDR3 region has 15 residues. V dropped 5 bases and J dropped 3 bases, with 19 bases sitting between them. CDR1 and CDR2 from the germline V gene are GTSNPN and SVGIG (reference sequence). This chain's CDR3 is CAWSPSWQTKETQYF. CDR3 DNA sequence: TGTGCCTGGTCCCCCTCGTGGCAGACAAAAGAGACCCAGTACTTC. Supplemented by reference TRBV30 and TRBJ2-5, the full variable domain reads SQTIHQWPATLVQPVGSPLSLECTVEGTSNPNLYWYRQAAGRGLQLLFYSVGIGQISSEVPQNLSASRPQDRQFILSSKKLLLSDSGFYLCAWSPSWQTKETQYFGPGTRLLVL.

This clonotype was recorded a few times. V and J are TRBV9 and TRBJ2-5; D may be TRBD1 (6 bases). With 3 bases removed from V and 10 bases from J, the gap between germline ends came to 16 bases. This CDR3 contains 13 residues. Germline values: CDR1 SGDLS, CDR2 YYNGEE. CDR3 DNA: TGTGCCAGCAGCGCACGACAACAGGGATACCAGTACTTC. The encoded protein is CASSARQQGYQYF.

The chain links TRBV27 to TRBJ2-5; D is unclear. The CDR3 is 14 residues long. Germline CDR1 reads MNHEY; CDR2 reads SMNVEV (reference sequence). Trimming took off 6 bases at V and 3 bases at J, with 14 bases between the two ends. The CDR3 DNA reads TGTGCCAGCAGCTCTTACGGGTTCGAAGAGACCCAGTACTTC. Translation gives CASSSYGFEETQYF.

The genes are TRBV12-3 or TRBV12-4 and TRBJ2-3; D is unresolved. The CDR3 is 12 amino acids. V was trimmed by 3 bases and J by 7 bases, leaving 8 bases between them. The CDR3 DNA reads TGTGCCAGCAGTTTGGCCCGTTATACGCAGTATTTT. Amino acid sequence: CASSLARYTQYF.

The V gene is TRBV7-3, the J gene TRBJ2-3; the D gene is possibly TRBD2 (5 bases). This CDR3 has 14 amino acids. Germline V CDR1 and CDR2: SGHTA, FQGTGA. Trimming took off 6 bases at V and 4 bases at J, with 14 bases between the two ends. The DNA of the CDR3 is TGTGCCAGCAGTTACGGACTGTTCTCAGATACGCAGTATTTT. Amino acids: CASSYGLFSDTQYF.